This TCR beta chain stems from a study of T cell responses to AZD1222 COVID-19 vaccine. Looking at the study overall: Some second doses came at about 4 weeks and others at about 12 weeks; these were pooled. Overall study findings and caveats: Recipients of two AZD1222 doses showed rising Spike-specific TCR breadth and depth. White British ancestry dominated among donors, who included more females, and clonal diversity was possibly underestimated.

With regard to this clone: What it recognizes is unknown.

TCRdb's table, derived via immunoSEQ multiplex PCR, lists solely in-frame clones and lacks some. The sample carries about 140,000 clones, more than 85% recorded once. Trimming cost V 5 bases and J 2 bases; bases outside gene matches: 9. The germline CDR1 and CDR2 sequences are LNHDA and SQIVND (reference sequence). This CDR3 region has 17 residues. The origin of this receptor is an adult in good health. The chain recombines TRBV19 with TRBJ2-6, with 7 bases aligning to TRBD1. The starting material was peripheral blood, obtained on day 0 of AZD1222 vaccination. CDR3 sequence (DNA): TGTGCCAGTAGTGTCGGGACAGTAGGGGCTGGGGCCAACGTCCTGACTTTC. Translating gives CASSVGTVGAGANVLTF.